The 22 T cell receptor beta chains below all came from one sample that was sequenced in a study of T cells expressing NK-cell markers. TCRdb re-called the 5' RACE reads and catalogs CDR3 proteins one per entry, DNA excluded. Here the sample table reports 200,000 to 300,000 distinct CDR3 sequences. The sequencing input was blood T cells: a sorted CD56 or NKG2C T cell subset, CD4+ or CD8+ T cells, or bulk PBMC T cells (not recorded which). The receptors were sampled from a man aged 18 to 35 in good health.

V is TRBV28 and J is TRBJ2-3; TCRdb returns TRBD2, unconfirmable since there is no DNA. This CDR3 has 13 residues. Germline values: CDR1 MDHEN, CDR2 SYDVKM. The CDR3 region is CASSIPSGTTQYF.

This rearrangement joins TRBV9 to TRBJ2-5; without DNA, the TCRdb call of TRBD1 cannot be checked. Germline lookup yields CDR1 SGDLS and CDR2 YYNGEE. This CDR3 is built from 16 residues. CDR3 amino acids: CASSVAAGTGQETQYF.

J is TRBJ2-6 and V is TRBV7-3; checking the TCRdb D call of TRBD1 is not possible without DNA. The CDR3 length is 20 residues. Germline CDR1 reads SGHTA; CDR2 reads FQGTGA. CDR3 loop: CASSLRSGSGQFSGANVLTF.

The J gene is TRBJ1-2, the V gene TRBV5-1. CDR1 SGHRS and CDR2 YFSETQ come from the germline V gene. The CDR3 consists of 15 residues. Here the CDR3 reads CASSLVGERSHGYTF.

This sequence joins TRBV10-3 and TRBJ2-1; TCRdb gives TRBD2 as the D gene, but with no DNA this cannot be confirmed. This CDR3 has 16 amino acids. From germline, CDR1 is ENHRY and CDR2 SYGVKD. CDR3 protein: CAISGIAGPPDNEQFF.

The chain employs TRBV12-3 or TRBV12-4 and TRBJ2-1. The CDR3 is 14 residues long. The CDR3 loop reads CASSLAGNYNEQFF.

The chain links TRBV20-1 to TRBJ2-3. The CDR3 totals 14 residues. CDR1 and CDR2 (germline): DFQATT, SNEGSKA (reference sequence). The CDR3 is CSASWISFTDTQYF.

This chain uses TRBV12-3 or TRBV12-4 with TRBJ1-6; TCRdb names TRBD1, which stays unverified in the absence of DNA. The CDR3 spans 14 residues. The chain's CDR3 is CASRATGVNSPLHF.

V and J are TRBV10-2 and TRBJ1-1; the D call of TRBD1 rests on TCRdb alone, since no DNA is present to check it. This CDR3 has 13 residues. Germline CDR1 is WSHSY and CDR2 is SAAADI. The CDR3 sequence is CASSGQGNTEAFF.

The rearrangement uses TRBV29-1 and TRBJ1-2; TCRdb calls TRBD1, which cannot be checked without DNA. CDR3 length: 14 residues. CDR1 is SQVTM and CDR2 is ANQGSEA in the germline V gene. The CDR3 sequence is CSAPAMGDHYGYTF.

The chain combines TRBV28 with TRBJ2-1; TCRdb designates TRBD2, a call that cannot be tested without DNA. CDR1 and CDR2 (germline): MDHEN, SYDVKM. The CDR3 has 16 amino acids. CDR3 region: CASSLNAPRRGGEQFF.

The chain couples TRBV12-3 or TRBV12-4 to TRBJ1-4; with no DNA, the TCRdb D assignment of TRBD1 cannot be verified. This CDR3 contains 17 residues. CDR3 protein: CASSRDSVSGGNEKLFF.

V is TRBV20-1 and J is TRBJ2-1. The CDR3 is 13 residues long. CDR1 and CDR2 from the germline V gene are DFQATT and SNEGSKA (reference sequence). CDR3 loop: CSARDERMDEQFF.

The chain couples TRBV20-1 to TRBJ1-4. This CDR3 has 12 amino acids. The germline V gene encodes CDR1 DFQATT and CDR2 SNEGSKA (reference sequence). The CDR3 sequence: CSARVTGEKLFF.

The chain has TRBV18 and TRBJ2-7. The length of the CDR3 is 16 residues. CDR1 is KGHSH and CDR2 is LQKENI in the germline V gene. CDR3 loop: CASSPTDGDSSYEQYF.

The rearrangement joins TRBV6-2 or TRBV6-3 to TRBJ2-5; the D call from TCRdb, TRBD2, cannot be confirmed without DNA. The CDR3 is 17 residues long. The germline V gene encodes CDR1 MNHEY and CDR2 SVGEGT. The CDR3: CASSRPRLAGVGETQYF.

The chain recombines TRBV7-3 with TRBJ2-1; TCRdb's D call, TRBD1, is unchecked because there is no DNA. Germline V lookup: CDR1 SGHTA, CDR2 FQGTGA. This CDR3 has 14 residues. The CDR3 loop is CASSLTLTGNEQFF.

CDR3 sequence: CASSPSRLAGNNEQFF. The rearrangement joins TRBV7-8 to TRBJ2-1; TCRdb outputs TRBD2, but without DNA this stays unchecked. Germline lookup yields CDR1 SGHVS and CDR2 FQNEAQ. The CDR3 sequence is 16 residues long.

The chain links TRBV20-1 to TRBJ2-1. The CDR3 is 14 residues long. Germline CDR1 DFQATT, CDR2 SNEGSKA (reference sequence). CDR3 amino acids: CSALIGRSYNEQFF.

The chain is built from TRBV12-3 or TRBV12-4 and TRBJ2-7; TCRdb lists TRBD1, though no DNA is available to test this call. CDR3 size: 14 residues. CDR3 in amino acids: CASSFRGLRYEQYF.

The chain combines TRBV5-6 with TRBJ1-1; the TRBD1 assignment by TCRdb is unverifiable without DNA. The CDR3 length is 14 residues. Germline lookup yields CDR1 SGHDT and CDR2 YYEEEE. CDR3 sequence reads: CASSFRGPGAEAFF.

CDR3 in amino acids: CASSLSTLENIQYF. The rearrangement uses TRBV5-5 and TRBJ2-4. CDR1 and CDR2 (germline): SGHKS, YYEKEE (reference sequence). The length of the CDR3 is 14 residues.